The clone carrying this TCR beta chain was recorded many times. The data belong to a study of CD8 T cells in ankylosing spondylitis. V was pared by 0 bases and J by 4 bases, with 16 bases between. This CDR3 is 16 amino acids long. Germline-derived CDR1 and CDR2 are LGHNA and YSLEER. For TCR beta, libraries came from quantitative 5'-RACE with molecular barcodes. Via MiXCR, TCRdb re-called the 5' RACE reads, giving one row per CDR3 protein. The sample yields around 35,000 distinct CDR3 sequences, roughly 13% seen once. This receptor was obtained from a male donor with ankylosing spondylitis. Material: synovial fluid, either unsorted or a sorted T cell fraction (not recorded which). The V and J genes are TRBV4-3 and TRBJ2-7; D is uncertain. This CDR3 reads CASSQDPAGRLYEQYF. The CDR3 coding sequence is TGCGCCAGCAGCCAAGACCCAGCAGGCCGGCTTTACGAGCAGTACTTC.